This passage covers 32 T cell receptor beta chains from one sample sequenced in a study of OX40 agonist ivuxolimab in advanced cancers. Sequencing used immunoSEQ multiplex PCR; TCRdb keeps in-frame clones, though not all of them. The repertoire consists of approximately 68,000 clones, with under 95% occurring once and the leading ten covering roughly a tenth. The specimen comprised CD4+ or CD8+ T cells sorted from blood, sampled in a trial of the OX40 agonist ivuxolimab. These receptor sequences come from an adult with an advanced solid tumor such as melanoma, head and neck, liver or kidney cancer.

The chain has TRBV7-9 and TRBJ1-2; no definite D call. The CDR3 covers 14 residues. V lost 1 base to trimming and J lost 4 bases, with 10 bases between them. The germline gives CDR1 SEHNR, CDR2 FQNEAQ (reference sequence). CDR3: CASSLGETPYGYTF. The CDR3 DNA is TGTGCCAGCAGCTTAGGGGAGACACCCTATGGCTACACCTTC.

The gene calls are TRBV5-1 and TRBJ2-2; TRBD1 matches 7 bases. This CDR3 contains 15 residues. Per germline, CDR1 SGHRS and CDR2 YFSETQ. V lost 3 bases, J lost 1 base, and 3 bases stayed unmatched. This CDR3 reads CASSSGTENTGELFF. DNA for the CDR3: TGCGCCAGCAGCTCCGGGACAGAGAACACCGGGGAGCTGTTTTTT.

The chain links TRBV10-2 to TRBJ2-5, with 12 bases lining up with TRBD2. V shed 0 bases, J shed 0 bases, and the junction held 8 bases outside the gene matches. CDR3 length: 19 residues. Germline CDR1 and CDR2: WSHSY and SAAADI. The CDR3 loop is CASSESTSGGQEYQETQYF. CDR3 nucleotide sequence: TGCGCCAGCAGTGAGTCGACTAGCGGGGGCCAAGAGTACCAAGAGACCCAGTACTTC.

The chain is built from TRBV19 and TRBJ2-5; 7 bases line up with TRBD2. This CDR3 spans 15 amino acids. Germline V lookup: CDR1 LNHDA, CDR2 SQIVND (reference sequence). Unmatched junction bases numbered 7, after V lost 1 base and J lost 5 bases. CDR3 nucleotides: TGTGCCAGTAGTATAGGACTAGCTTCGTGGGAGACCCAGTACTTC. Translation gives CASSIGLASWETQYF.

V is TRBV11-1 and J is TRBJ1-1; tentatively, D is TRBD1 (5 bases). There are 15 residues in the CDR3. The germline CDR1 and CDR2 sequences are SGHAT and FQDESV (reference sequence). Trimming removed 5 bases at V and 2 bases at J, with 15 bases between. The CDR3 region has the DNA TGTGCCAGCAGCCCGTTGGAGGGGCTAAACACTGAAGCTTTCTTT. Its protein is CASSPLEGLNTEAFF.

V usage is TRBV5-6 and J usage is TRBJ2-7, with D unclear. V was cut by 0 bases and J by 2 bases, with 9 bases left in between. CDR3 length: 14 residues. Per germline, CDR1 SGHDT and CDR2 YYEEEE. CDR3 sequence (DNA): TGTGCCAGCAGCTTGGCGGGTGCCCCCTACGAGCAGTACTTC. As protein: CASSLAGAPYEQYF.

The J gene is TRBJ2-1, the V gene TRBV18; D unclear. This CDR3 is 14 amino acids long. The V and J ends lost 2 bases and 7 bases respectively, with 12 bases between them. CDR1 is KGHSH and CDR2 is LQKENI in the germline V gene. The CDR3 region has the DNA TGTGCCAGCTCACCAGGGCAGGTCTGGAATGAGCAGTTCTTC. Translation: CASSPGQVWNEQFF.

J is TRBJ2-5 and V is TRBV7-9; no clear D. The CDR3 is made up of 13 amino acids. V lost 5 bases and J lost 4, with 11 bases in between. The germline gives CDR1 SEHNR, CDR2 FQNEAQ (reference sequence). The CDR3 loop is CASSVDERETQYF. Here the CDR3 DNA reads TGTGCCAGCAGCGTGGACGAGAGAGAGACCCAGTACTTC.

The chain couples TRBV19 to TRBJ2-7; a possible D gene is TRBD1 (5 bases). V lost 1 base, J lost 3 bases, and 7 bases lay in between. The CDR3 is 13 residues long. The germline V gene encodes CDR1 LNHDA and CDR2 SQIVND (reference sequence). As DNA, the CDR3 is TGTGCCAGTAGTATAGGGACAAGCTACGAGCAGTACTTC. Its translation is CASSIGTSYEQYF.

The chain joins TRBV4-3 to TRBJ1-5; no clear D. Germline V gene lookup returns CDR1 LGHNA and CDR2 YSLEER. The CDR3 sequence is 14 residues long. The V end lost 4 bases, the J end lost 5 bases, and 12 bases lay between the germline ends. CDR3 residues: CASSPTQTHQPQHF. CDR3 DNA sequence: TGCGCCAGCAGCCCCACACAGACTCATCAGCCCCAGCATTTT.

The chain combines TRBV2 with TRBJ1-5; D is unresolved. The CDR3 sequence is 15 residues long. CDR1 SNHLY and CDR2 FYNNEI come from the germline V gene. V lost 1 base, J lost 3 bases, and 10 bases lay in between. CDR3 DNA: TGTGCCAGCAGTGAAGTCCAAACATTCAATCAGCCCCAGCATTTT. Its translation: CASSEVQTFNQPQHF.

CDR3 region: CATSRVRDYEQYF. CDR3 bases: TGTGCCACCAGCAGGGTCAGGGACTACGAGCAGTACTTC. This chain links TRBV15 with TRBJ2-7; D might be TRBD1 (5 bases). V lost 3 bases to trimming and J lost 3 bases, with 9 bases between them. CDR3 length: 13 residues. Germline CDR1 is LNHNV and CDR2 is YYDKDF (reference sequence). Full variable domain (rest looked up from reference TRBV15 and TRBJ2-7): DAMVIQNPRYQVTQFGKPVTLSCSQTLNHNVMYWYQQKSSQAPKLLFHYYDKDFNNEADTPDNFQSRRPNTSFCFLDIRSPGLGDTAMYLCATSRVRDYEQYFGPGTRLTVT.

The rearrangement uses TRBV9 and TRBJ2-7; D possibly corresponds to TRBD1 (5 bases). V lost 0 bases to trimming and J lost 6 bases, with 10 bases between them. In germline, CDR1 is SGDLS, CDR2 YYNGEE. This CDR3 region has 13 residues. CDR3 in amino acids: CASSVDSGSEQYF. The CDR3 DNA reads TGTGCCAGCAGCGTAGATTCAGGGTCCGAGCAGTACTTC.

CDR3 coding DNA: TGTGCCAGCAGCTTCGGGGAAGGGGAGGACAACTCCTACAATGAGCAGTTCTTC. This sequence encodes CASSFGEGEDNSYNEQFF. The gene calls are TRBV7-9 and TRBJ2-1, with a weak D call TRBD2 (6 bases). In germline, CDR1 is SEHNR, CDR2 FQNEAQ (reference sequence). V was pared by 3 bases and J by 0 bases, with 18 bases between. The length of the CDR3 is 18 residues.

This clone was observed a few times. The J gene is TRBJ1-2, the V gene TRBV5-6; no clear D. V gave up 0 bases and J gave up 0 bases, with 9 bases separating them. The CDR3 loop spans 15 amino acids. Germline V gene data show CDR1 as SGHDT and CDR2 as YYEEEE. CDR3 sequence (DNA): TGTGCCAGCAGCTTGGGGGCCAGCCCTAACTATGGCTACACCTTC. The encoded protein is CASSLGASPNYGYTF.

In the case of this clone: Its ends do not fully match the called genes, so a read error is possible. The J gene is TRBJ2-3, the V gene TRBV2; 7 bases are shared with TRBD1. In germline, CDR1 is SNHLY, CDR2 FYNNEI. CDR3 length: 14 amino acids. The CDR3, as DNA: TGTGCCAGCAGCGAAGGGACAGCCACAGATACGCAGTATTTT. It codes for CASSEGTATDTQYF. The variable domain in full, with the rest retrieved from reference TRBV2 and TRBJ2-3, is EPEVTQTPSHQVTQMGQEVILRCVPISNHLYFYWYRQILGQKVEFLVSFYNNEISEKSEIFDDQFSVERPDGSNFTLKIRSTKLEDSAMYFCASSEGTATDTQYFGPGTRLTVL.

The chain uses TRBV11-3 and TRBJ1-1, with D perhaps TRBD1 (5 bases). Germline V CDR1 and CDR2: SGHNT, YENEEA. V was shortened by 4 bases and J by 4 bases, with 10 bases between the two germline ends. The CDR3 length is 13 residues. The CDR3 DNA follows: TGTGCCAGCAGCTACGACAGTAGCACTGAAGCTTTCTTT. Residues: CASSYDSSTEAFF.

V gene TRBV19 combines with J gene TRBJ1-6; D uncertain. With 5 bases removed from V and 9 bases from J, the gap between germline ends came to 17 bases. Germline CDR1 and CDR2: LNHDA and SQIVND (reference sequence). The CDR3 has 15 amino acids. The CDR3 here is CASSLTDVASSPLHF. The CDR3 coding sequence is TGTGCCAGTAGTCTGACGGACGTCGCTTCTTCACCCCTCCACTTT.

V and J are TRBV27 and TRBJ1-2; TRBD1 might be the D (5 bases). Germline V gene sequence: CDR1 MNHEY, CDR2 SMNVEV (reference sequence). The CDR3 covers 16 residues. Trimming shortened V by 6 bases and J by 6 bases, and 23 bases separated the two germline ends. The CDR3 nucleotides read TGTGCCAGCAGCCGAACCTTCCAGGGAGATGTCGATGGCTACACCTTC. Translating gives CASSRTFQGDVDGYTF.

Note on this clone: Other DNA sequences from this sample encode an identical CDR3 as well. V is TRBV7-9 and J is TRBJ2-7; D gene unclear. The germline CDR1 and CDR2 sequences are SEHNR and FQNEAQ (reference sequence). This CDR3 is 11 amino acids long. Trimming removed 5 bases from V and 4 bases from J, with 6 bases in between. CDR3 DNA sequence: TGTGCCAGCAGCCCCGGGTACGAGCAGTACTTC. This translates into CASSPGYEQYF.

The chain joins TRBV7-6 to TRBJ2-1; 9 bases fit TRBD2. This CDR3 contains 15 residues. CDR1 is SGHVS, CDR2 FNYEAQ, per germline. The ends lost 1 base at V and 9 bases at J; junction bases unmatched: 7. CDR3 protein: CASSLGSSGVGEQFF. CDR3 nucleotide sequence: TGTGCCAGCAGCTTAGGGTCTAGCGGGGTGGGTGAGCAGTTCTTC.

Comment on this clone: One end of the junction does not line up with germline, which may come from a read error. The CDR3 sequence is CASSLLATGETQYF. Here the CDR3 DNA reads TGTGCTAGCAGCTTACTAGCGACCGGGGAGACCCAGTACTTC. The J gene is TRBJ2-5, the V gene TRBV7-7; 7 nucleotides agree with TRBD2. Germline CDR1 is SSHAT and CDR2 is FNYEAQ (reference sequence). The CDR3 extends over 14 amino acids.

V usage is TRBV27 and J usage is TRBJ1-5, with D possibly TRBD1 on 6 matching bases. The CDR3 is 14 amino acids. CDR1 and CDR2 (germline): MNHEY, SMNVEV (reference sequence). The V and J ends lost 0 bases and 7 bases respectively, with 10 bases between them. The CDR3 region has the DNA TGTGCCAGCAGTTTATCCGGGGGCGGGCAGCCCCAGCATTTT. Its protein is CASSLSGGGQPQHF.

This chain links TRBV29-1 with TRBJ2-1; a weak D match, TRBD2 (6 bases). Trimming left V 7 bases short and J 9 bases short, with 16 bases between. Germline assignment: CDR1 SQVTM and CDR2 ANQGSEA. The CDR3 length is 12 residues. CDR3 nucleotides: TGCAGCGGGAATACGGGGGTTGCTGAGCAGTTCTTC. Its protein is CSGNTGVAEQFF.

This clone was found once. The V call is TRBV7-9, the J call TRBJ2-1; unclear D gene. The CDR3 has 13 amino acids. With 1 base removed from V and 7 bases from J, the gap between germline ends came to 8 bases. CDR1 and CDR2 (germline): SEHNR, FQNEAQ (reference sequence). The CDR3 region is CASSLGSENEQFF. CDR3 coding DNA: TGTGCCAGCAGCTTAGGTTCGGAAAATGAGCAGTTCTTC.

V and J are TRBV7-6 and TRBJ2-2, with D maybe TRBD2 (6 bases). The V gene's germline CDR1 is SGHVS and CDR2 FNYEAQ. The CDR3 is 12 residues long. The V gene lost 5 bases and the J gene lost 8 bases, with 9 bases spanning the gap. The CDR3 loop is CASSAGPGELFF. The CDR3 coding sequence is TGTGCCAGCAGCGCGGGACCTGGGGAGCTGTTTTTT.

This clone was found once. The chain joins TRBV5-1 to TRBJ2-5; D perhaps matches TRBD2 (5 bases). The CDR3 extends over 13 amino acids. Germline V lookup: CDR1 SGHRS, CDR2 YFSETQ. V was shortened by 0 bases and J by 4 bases, with 7 bases between the two germline ends. DNA of the CDR3: TGCGCCAGCAGCTTGGCCCGGGGAGAGACCCAGTACTTC. Its protein is CASSLARGETQYF.

The chain is built from TRBV28 and TRBJ2-3, with 11 bases lining up with TRBD2. This CDR3 spans 17 amino acids. Germline V gene sequence: CDR1 MDHEN, CDR2 SYDVKM. V shed 3 bases and J 3 bases; nucleotides not matched to a gene: 8. In DNA form, the CDR3 reads TGTGCCAGCAGTTTCCAGGGACTAGCGGATTTAACAGATACGCAGTATTTT. Encoded protein: CASSFQGLADLTDTQYF.

This rearrangement joins TRBV28 to TRBJ2-3; D tentatively fits TRBD1 or TRBD2 (5 bases each). CDR1 and CDR2 (germline): MDHEN, SYDVKM. V was pared by 2 bases and J by 5 bases, with 17 bases between. CDR3 length equals 16 residues. CDR3 sequence reads: CASSLLPREILDTQYF. DNA for the CDR3: TGTGCCAGCAGTTTACTCCCCAGGGAGATCTTAGATACGCAGTATTTT.

This clone was seen just once. The V call is TRBV7-9, the J call TRBJ2-2; a possible D gene is TRBD2 (5 bases). V lost 1 base and J 3 bases, leaving 12 bases between the germline ends. The germline gives CDR1 SEHNR, CDR2 FQNEAQ (reference sequence). CDR3 size: 16 residues. CDR3: CASSLGAERYTGELFF. In DNA, the CDR3 is TGTGCCAGCAGCTTAGGAGCGGAAAGATACACCGGGGAGCTGTTTTTT.

CDR3 region: CASSPGASGGAYRYF. CDR3 DNA: TGTGCCAGCAGCCCAGGGGCTAGCGGGGGGGCCTATCGGTACTTC. The rearrangement uses TRBV11-3 and TRBJ2-7, with 12 bases fitting TRBD2. Germline CDR1 SGHNT, CDR2 YENEEA. V shed 5 bases, J shed 12 bases, and the junction held 14 bases outside the gene matches. The CDR3 has 15 amino acids.

The rearrangement joins TRBV4-1 to TRBJ2-3, with D hard to call. This CDR3 has 16 amino acids. The germline V gene encodes CDR1 MGHRA and CDR2 YSYEKL. V was shortened by 1 base and J by 6 bases, with 17 bases between the two germline ends. The DNA of the CDR3 is TGCGCCAGCAGCCAAGGCGCCCAAGTTATTTCCGATACGCAGTATTTT. Encoded protein: CASSQGAQVISDTQYF.